These T cell receptor beta chains were read from a single sample in a study of blood T cell repertoires in COVID-19. Assay used: immunoSEQ multiplex PCR; TCRdb lists only in-frame clones, some missing. The sample lists around 81,000 clones, less than 85% seen once, with around 13% in the top ten. Sample: peripheral blood. The receptors come from a human donor in a cohort sampled during active COVID-19. The conserved cysteine and the conserved F or W are not part of the CDR3 here. Rows may omit the clone size; those that give it use once, few, many or a size class.

J gene | clone size | V gene | CDR3 protein
TRBJ1-2 | . | TRBV7-8 | ASSSTRELYGYT
TRBJ1-1 | . | TRBV11-2 | ASSLVSGRSMNTEAF
TRBJ1-2 | . | TRBV6-5 | ASSSHQDRGHGYT
TRBJ1-6 | . | TRBV30 | AWTQRTGPRRLH
TRBJ1-1 | . | TRBV7-2 | ASSPGQWHTEAF
TRBJ2-7 | . | TRBV2 | ASSELRGGLYEQY
TRBJ2-3 | once | TRBV5-1 | ASSLVGVTSTDTQY
TRBJ2-4 | . | TRBV28 | ASNPNWGGAAKNIQY
TRBJ2-1 | . | TRBV5-1 | ASSLLAGGYNEQF
TRBJ1-2 | . | TRBV20-1 | SASLVFLANYGYT
TRBJ1-2 | few | TRBV2 | ASSTRTGTSYGYT
TRBJ2-7 | once | TRBV10-3 | AISRQGELYEQY
TRBJ1-1 | . | TRBV6-5 | ASSYGQGAFEAF
TRBJ2-1 | . | TRBV27 | ASSENSGGVGDEQF
TRBJ1-4 | few | TRBV7-9 | ASSVDRPRAEKLF
TRBJ1-2 | . | TRBV4-2 | ASSQDNGVINRGYT
TRBJ2-1 | . | TRBV6-5 | ASTFGGGGEQF
TRBJ1-3 | . | TRBV29-1 | SVQGTGNTIY
TRBJ1-1 | . | TRBV11-2 | ASSSARTGPGNSEAF
TRBJ2-1 | . | TRBV5-1 | ASSLSLAGGFWNEQF
TRBJ1-2 | . | TRBV28 | ASSFERNYGYT
TRBJ1-6 | . | TRBV28 | ASSYRDRPNSPLH
TRBJ2-1 | once | TRBV18 | ASSPTGTGHNEQF
TRBJ2-1 | . | TRBV9 | ASSVGFAGGTHNEQF
TRBJ2-7 | . | TRBV5-1 | ASAGPSTYEQY
TRBJ2-7 | . | TRBV18 | ASSRGQGSQFGQY